This T cell receptor (beta chain) was observed in a study of blood T cell repertoires in COVID-19. Looking at the study overall: Samples of COVID-19 (acute and convalescent) were obtained from the United States, Italy and Spain.

The germline V gene has CDR1 SNHLY and CDR2 FYNNEI. The CDR3 has 14 amino acids. V shed 4 bases and J 6 bases; nucleotides not matched to a gene: 4. Using immunoSEQ multiplex PCR, the repertoire was profiled, and TCRdb retains in-frame clones only, with some absent. The top ten clones hold about 3% of a sample with 150,000 to 200,000 clones, approximately 74% of them seen once. This clone was counted between two and nine times. This receptor was taken from a woman older than 75 with acute or convalescent COVID-19. The chain combines TRBV2 with TRBJ2-1; TRBD2 matches 9 bases. Sequenced input: peripheral blood. CDR3 sequence reads: CASSGTSVSNEQFF. For the CDR3, the DNA is TGTGCCAGCAGTGGGACTAGCGTATCCAATGAGCAGTTCTTC.